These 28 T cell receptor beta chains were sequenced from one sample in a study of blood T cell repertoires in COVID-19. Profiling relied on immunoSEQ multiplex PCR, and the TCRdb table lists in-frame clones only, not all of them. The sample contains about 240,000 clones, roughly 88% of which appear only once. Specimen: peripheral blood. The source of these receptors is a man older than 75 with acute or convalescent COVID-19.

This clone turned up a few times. The CDR3 DNA reads as TGTGCCAGCAGTGAGGCGGGAAACTACAATGAGCAGTTCTTC. This gives the protein CASSEAGNYNEQFF. The V call is TRBV25-1, the J call TRBJ2-1, with a tentative D call TRBD2 (6 bases). The CDR3 contains 14 residues. V was clipped by 3 bases and J by 3 bases, with 9 bases between them. CDR1 and CDR2 from the germline V gene are MGHDK and SYGVNS.

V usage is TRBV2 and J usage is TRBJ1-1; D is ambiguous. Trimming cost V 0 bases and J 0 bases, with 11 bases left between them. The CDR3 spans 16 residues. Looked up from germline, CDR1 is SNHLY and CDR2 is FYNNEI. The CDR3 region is CASSEALPGMNTEAFF. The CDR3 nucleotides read TGTGCCAGCAGTGAAGCGCTTCCGGGGATGAACACTGAAGCTTTCTTT.

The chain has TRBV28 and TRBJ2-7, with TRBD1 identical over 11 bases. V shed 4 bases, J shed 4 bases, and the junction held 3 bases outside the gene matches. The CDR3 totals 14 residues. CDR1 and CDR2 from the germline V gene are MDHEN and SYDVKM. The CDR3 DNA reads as TGTGCCAGCAGTTACGGGACAGGGGGGTACGAGCAGTACTTC. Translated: CASSYGTGGYEQYF.

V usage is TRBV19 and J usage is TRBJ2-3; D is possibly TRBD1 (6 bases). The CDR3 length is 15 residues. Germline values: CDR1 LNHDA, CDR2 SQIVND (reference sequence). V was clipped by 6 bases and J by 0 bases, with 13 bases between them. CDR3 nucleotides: TGTGCCAGTAGCACCCGGGACACCAGCACAGATACGCAGTATTTT. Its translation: CASSTRDTSTDTQYF.

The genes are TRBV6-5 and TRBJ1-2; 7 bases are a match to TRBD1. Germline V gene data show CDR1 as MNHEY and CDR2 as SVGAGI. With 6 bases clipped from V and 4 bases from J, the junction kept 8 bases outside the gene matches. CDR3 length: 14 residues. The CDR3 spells CASRTQGGGYGYTF. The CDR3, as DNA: TGTGCCAGCAGAACGCAGGGGGGAGGCTATGGCTACACCTTC.

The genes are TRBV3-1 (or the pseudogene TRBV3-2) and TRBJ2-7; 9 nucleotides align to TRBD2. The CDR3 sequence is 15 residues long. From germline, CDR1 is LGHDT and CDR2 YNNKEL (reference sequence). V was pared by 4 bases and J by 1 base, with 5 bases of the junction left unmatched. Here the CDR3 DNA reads TGTGCCAGCAGCCCGGGACTAGCAGGATCCTACGAGCAGTACTTC. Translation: CASSPGLAGSYEQYF.

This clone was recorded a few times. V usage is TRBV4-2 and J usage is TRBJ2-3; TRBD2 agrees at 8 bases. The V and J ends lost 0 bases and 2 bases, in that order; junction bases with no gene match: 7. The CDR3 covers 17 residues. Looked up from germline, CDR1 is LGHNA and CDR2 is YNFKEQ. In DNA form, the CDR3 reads TGTGCCAGCAGCCAAGAGGCCCTAGCGGGCCCCACAGATACGCAGTATTTT. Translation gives CASSQEALAGPTDTQYF.

As DNA, the CDR3 is TGTGCCAGCACCCACTGGGCCAGAAACTATGGCTACACCTTC. Translated: CASTHWARNYGYTF. The V gene is TRBV5-6, the J gene TRBJ1-2; the D is unclear. CDR1 is SGHDT, CDR2 YYEEEE, per germline. V was shortened by 6 bases and J by 2 bases, with 14 bases between the two germline ends. This CDR3 region has 14 residues.

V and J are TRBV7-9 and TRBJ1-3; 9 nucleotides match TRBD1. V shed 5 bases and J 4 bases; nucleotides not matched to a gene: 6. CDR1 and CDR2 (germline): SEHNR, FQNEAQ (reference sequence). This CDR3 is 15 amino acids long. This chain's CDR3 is CASSPQGAAGNTIYF. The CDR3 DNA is TGTGCCAGCAGCCCACAGGGGGCCGCAGGAAACACCATATATTTT.

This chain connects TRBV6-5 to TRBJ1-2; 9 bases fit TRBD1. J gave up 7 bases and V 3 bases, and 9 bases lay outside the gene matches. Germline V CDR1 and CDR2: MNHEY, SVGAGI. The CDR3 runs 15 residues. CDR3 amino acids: CASSYSRQGQGGYTF. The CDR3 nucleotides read TGTGCCAGCAGTTATTCTAGACAGGGACAGGGTGGCTACACCTTC.

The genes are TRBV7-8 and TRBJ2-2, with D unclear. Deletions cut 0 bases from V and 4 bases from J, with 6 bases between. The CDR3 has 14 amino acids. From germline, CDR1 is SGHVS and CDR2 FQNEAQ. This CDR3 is CASSLAMATGELFF. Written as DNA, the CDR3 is TGTGCCAGCAGCTTAGCGATGGCCACCGGGGAGCTGTTTTTT.

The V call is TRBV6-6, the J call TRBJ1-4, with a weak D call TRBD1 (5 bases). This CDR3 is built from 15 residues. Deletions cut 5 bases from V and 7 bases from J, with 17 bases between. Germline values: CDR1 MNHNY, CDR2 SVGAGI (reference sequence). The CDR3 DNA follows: TGTGCCAGCAGTCTTGGGGGGACGGGGGGTGAAAAACTGTTTTTT. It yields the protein CASSLGGTGGEKLFF.

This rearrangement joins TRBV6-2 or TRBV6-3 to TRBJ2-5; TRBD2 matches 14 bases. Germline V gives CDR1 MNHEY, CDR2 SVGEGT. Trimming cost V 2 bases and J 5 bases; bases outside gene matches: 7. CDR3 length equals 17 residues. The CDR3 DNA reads TGTGCCAGCAGTTACCGACTAGCGGGGGGGCCGCGCGAGACCCAGTACTTC. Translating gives CASSYRLAGGPRETQYF.

CDR3 loop: CASNLRQGGQPQHF. CDR3 nucleotides: TGTGCCAGCAATCTTAGACAGGGTGGCCAGCCCCAGCATTTT. The chain links TRBV28 to TRBJ1-5; 7 nucleotides match TRBD1. This CDR3 contains 14 residues. The ends lost 7 bases at V and 7 bases at J; junction bases unmatched: 10. Germline CDR1 reads MDHEN; CDR2 reads SYDVKM.

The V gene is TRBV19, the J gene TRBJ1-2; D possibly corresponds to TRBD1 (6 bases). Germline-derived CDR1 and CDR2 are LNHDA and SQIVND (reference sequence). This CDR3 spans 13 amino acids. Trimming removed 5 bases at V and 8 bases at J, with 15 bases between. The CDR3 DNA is TGTGCCAGTAGTGAGGCGGGGGCAGGCGGCTACACCTTC. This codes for CASSEAGAGGYTF.

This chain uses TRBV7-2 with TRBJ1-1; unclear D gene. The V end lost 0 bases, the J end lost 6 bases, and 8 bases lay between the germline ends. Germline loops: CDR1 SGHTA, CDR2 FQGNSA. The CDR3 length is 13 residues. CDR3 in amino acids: CASSLAWPAEAFF. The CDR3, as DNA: TGTGCCAGCAGCTTAGCGTGGCCAGCTGAAGCTTTCTTT.

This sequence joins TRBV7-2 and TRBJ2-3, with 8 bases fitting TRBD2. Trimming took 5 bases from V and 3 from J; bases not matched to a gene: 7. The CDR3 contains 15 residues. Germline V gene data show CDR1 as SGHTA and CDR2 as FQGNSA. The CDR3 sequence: CASSPPGGLTDTQYF. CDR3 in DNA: TGTGCCAGCAGCCCCCCGGGGGGGCTTACAGATACGCAGTATTTT.

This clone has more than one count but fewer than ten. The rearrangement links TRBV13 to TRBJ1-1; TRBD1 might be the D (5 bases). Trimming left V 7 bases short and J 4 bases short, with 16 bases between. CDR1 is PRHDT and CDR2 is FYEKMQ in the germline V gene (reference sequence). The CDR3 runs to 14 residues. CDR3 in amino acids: CASNRGVGGTEAFF. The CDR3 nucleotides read TGTGCCAGCAACCGAGGGGTCGGGGGCACTGAAGCTTTCTTT. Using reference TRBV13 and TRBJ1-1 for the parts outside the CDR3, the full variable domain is AAGVIQSPRHLIKEKRETATLKCYPIPRHDTVYWYQQGPGQDPQFLISFYEKMQSDKGSIPDRFSAQQFSDYHSELNMSSLELGDSALYFCASNRGVGGTEAFFGQGTRLTVV.

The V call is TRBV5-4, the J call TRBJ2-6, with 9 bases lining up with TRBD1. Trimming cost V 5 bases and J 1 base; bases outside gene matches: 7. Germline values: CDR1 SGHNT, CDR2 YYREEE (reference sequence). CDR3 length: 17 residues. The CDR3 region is CASSPPGTGSGANVLTF. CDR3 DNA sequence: TGTGCCAGCAGTCCCCCCGGGACAGGGTCTGGGGCCAACGTCCTGACTTTC.

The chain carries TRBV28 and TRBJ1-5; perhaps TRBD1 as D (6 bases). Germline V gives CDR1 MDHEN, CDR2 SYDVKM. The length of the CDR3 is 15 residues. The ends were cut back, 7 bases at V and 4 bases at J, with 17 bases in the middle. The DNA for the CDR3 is TGTGCCAGCACTATCTTTAGGGGGGGGAATCAGCCCCAGCATTTT. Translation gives CASTIFRGGNQPQHF.

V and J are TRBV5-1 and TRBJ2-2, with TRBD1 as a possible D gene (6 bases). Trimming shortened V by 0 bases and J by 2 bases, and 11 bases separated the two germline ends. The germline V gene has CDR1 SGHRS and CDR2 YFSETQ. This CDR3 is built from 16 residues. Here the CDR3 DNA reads TGCGCCAGCAGCTTGGGGGGGCAGGCCAACACCGGGGAGCTGTTTTTT. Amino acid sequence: CASSLGGQANTGELFF.

CDR3 amino acids: CASSLGGLTNEKLFF. In nucleotides, the CDR3 is TGTGCCAGCAGCTTGGGCGGGCTAACTAATGAAAAACTGTTTTTT. The chain uses TRBV9 and TRBJ1-4; no clear D gene. V shed 4 bases and J shed 1 base, with 11 bases lying between them. The CDR3 is 15 amino acids. Germline-derived CDR1 and CDR2 are SGDLS and YYNGEE. The full variable domain, rest sourced from reference TRBV9 and TRBJ1-4, is DSGVTQTPKHLITATGQRVTLRCSPRSGDLSVYWYQQSLDQGLQFLIQYYNGEERAKGNILERFSAQQFPDLHSELNLSSLELGDSALYFCASSLGGLTNEKLFFGSGTQLSVL.

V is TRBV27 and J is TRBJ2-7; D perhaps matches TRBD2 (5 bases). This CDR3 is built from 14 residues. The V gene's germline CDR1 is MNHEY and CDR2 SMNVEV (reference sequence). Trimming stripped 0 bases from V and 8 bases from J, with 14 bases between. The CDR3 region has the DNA TGTGCCAGCAGTTTATCTGGGGAACTCGGGAAGCAGTACTTC. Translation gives CASSLSGELGKQYF.

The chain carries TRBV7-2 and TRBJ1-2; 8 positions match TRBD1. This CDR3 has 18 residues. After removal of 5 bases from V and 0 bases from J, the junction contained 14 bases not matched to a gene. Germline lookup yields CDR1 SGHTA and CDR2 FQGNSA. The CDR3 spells CASSLGLRQGNSNYGYTF. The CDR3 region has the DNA TGTGCCAGCAGCCTCGGTTTACGACAGGGGAACTCTAACTATGGCTACACCTTC.

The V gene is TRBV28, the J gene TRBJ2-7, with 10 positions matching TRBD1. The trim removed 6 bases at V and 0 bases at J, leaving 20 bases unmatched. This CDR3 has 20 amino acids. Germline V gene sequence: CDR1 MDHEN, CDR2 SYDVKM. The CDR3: CASSHGPGTGVRVSSYEQYF. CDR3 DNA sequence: TGTGCCAGCAGCCATGGCCCCGGGACAGGGGTCCGCGTTAGCTCCTACGAGCAGTACTTC.

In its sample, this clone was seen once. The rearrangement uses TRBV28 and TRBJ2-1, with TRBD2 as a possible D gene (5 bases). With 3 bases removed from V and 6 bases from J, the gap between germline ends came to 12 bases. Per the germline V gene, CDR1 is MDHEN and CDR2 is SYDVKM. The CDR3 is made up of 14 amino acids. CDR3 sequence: CASSFRDPGNEQFF. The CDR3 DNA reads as TGTGCCAGCAGTTTCCGGGATCCAGGCAATGAGCAGTTCTTC.

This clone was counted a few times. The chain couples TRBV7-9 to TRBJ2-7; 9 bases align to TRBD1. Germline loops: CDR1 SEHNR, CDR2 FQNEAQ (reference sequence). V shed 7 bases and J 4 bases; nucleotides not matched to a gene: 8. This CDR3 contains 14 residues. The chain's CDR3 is CASIRQGGPYEQYF. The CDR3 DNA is TGTGCCAGCATACGACAGGGGGGACCTTACGAGCAGTACTTC.

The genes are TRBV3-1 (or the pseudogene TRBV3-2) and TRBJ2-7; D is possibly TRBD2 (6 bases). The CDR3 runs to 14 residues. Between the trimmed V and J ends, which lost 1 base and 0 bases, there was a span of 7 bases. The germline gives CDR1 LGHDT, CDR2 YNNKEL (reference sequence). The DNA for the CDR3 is TGTGCCAGCAGCCAAGTCGGGAGCTCCTACGAGCAGTACTTC. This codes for CASSQVGSSYEQYF.